This T cell receptor (beta chain) was captured in a study of human T cells and chemical hapten exposure. Overall study context: 2% DPC applied to an approximately 2 cm by approximately 2 cm arm area sensitized donors. Study outcomes and limitations: Expanded TCRs produced significantly more large CDR3 similarity clusters than controls did.

This clonotype was counted at least ten times. Its target is not known. Attachment of unique molecular identifiers to individual cDNA molecules was performed in the library. In the authors' workflow: 95,638 TCRs per sample was the median, with a range of roughly 23,224 to 690,600. TCRdb analysed the RACE reads with MiXCR anew, one entry per CDR3 protein. TCRdb's processing, not the authors' own work, is the source of the V and J calls. The sample includes roughly 180,000 distinct CDR3 sequences, 20% to 25% of them seen just once. Time point indicated: patch test 1, 2 weeks after DPC sensitization. The treatment denotes: therapeutic diphenylcyclopropenone sensitization with weekly scalp DPC. CDR1 is SGHTA, CDR2 FQGNSA, per germline. V was clipped by 5 bases and J by 4 bases; unmatched bases: 7. This CDR3 is 16 amino acids long.

The receptor comes from a woman between 50 and 59 years old with alopecia areata. Some clones in this sample may be carry-over from other donors' samples. The J gene is TRBJ2-1, the V gene TRBV7-2; 11 bases match TRBD2. The sample in question was whole blood, obtained in connection with sensitization to the hapten diphenylcyclopropenone (DPC). The CDR3 coding sequence is TGTGCCAGCAGCAGAATAGCGGGAGGGACTTACAATGAGCAGTTCTTC. Its protein is CASSRIAGGTYNEQFF.